This T cell receptor beta chain comes out of a study of blood T cells in healthy people across ages. Study observations and caveats: Older individuals had lower TCR beta diversity per million T cells (the decline was roughly linear).

A second PCR of roughly 6 to 12 cycles used a sample-barcoded 5' primer and a J-beta primer mix. A template-switch adaptor that had 12 random nucleotides put a tag on each cDNA molecule. The yield of each sample was at least 2.5 million CDR3-containing paired-end reads. In TCRdb, the 5' RACE reads were re-called with MiXCR into one record per CDR3 protein. This table holds some 690,000 distinct CDR3 sequences, about a fifth found once. This clonotype was seen a handful of times. Its target is not known. CDR1 is SNHLY and CDR2 is FYNNEI in the germline V gene. The CDR3 extends over 14 amino acids. The junction had 6 bases not matched to a gene; V was cut back by 7 bases and J by 6 bases. Extractions gave at least 5.5 micrograms of total RNA per sample.

This receptor was identified in a man in his sixties or seventies in good health. The sequenced sample was blood. This chain connects TRBV2 to TRBJ2-1, with 10 bases that match TRBD2. CDR3 bases: TGTGCCAGCAAAGGGGGGACTAGCGCCAATGAGCAGTTCTTC. Translated: CASKGGTSANEQFF. The variable domain in full, completed from reference TRBV2 and TRBJ2-1, reads EPEVTQTPSHQVTQMGQEVILRCVPISNHLYFYWYRQILGQKVEFLVSFYNNEISEKSEIFDDQFSVERPDGSNFTLKIRSTKLEDSAMYFCASKGGTSANEQFFGPGTRLTVL.